The 11 T cell receptor beta chains presented below share a single source sample, sequenced in a study of CD8 T cells in Susac syndrome. RNA in amounts of roughly 0.5 to 1 ug was reverse transcribed with random hexamers. TCRdb re-analysed the immunoSEQ multiplex PCR reads in MiXCR, keeping a single row per CDR3 protein. Among approximately 180,000 distinct CDR3 sequences listed, approximately 95% were seen once. Sequencing input: CD4+ T cells from PBMCs. The receptors originated from a human donor with multiple sclerosis.

The chain carries TRBV27 and TRBJ2-4; TRBD2 matches 12 bases. Losses at the gene ends were 0 bases for V and 1 base for J; bases not matched to a gene: 7. The CDR3 loop spans 19 amino acids. CDR1 is MNHEY and CDR2 is SMNVEV in the germline V gene (reference sequence). The CDR3 loop is CASSLSPSGGAGAKNIQYF. Here the CDR3 DNA reads TGTGCCAGCAGTTTATCGCCTAGCGGGGGGGCCGGGGCCAAAAACATTCAGTACTTC.

The chain employs TRBV20-1 and TRBJ2-7; D not certain. This CDR3 region has 14 residues. V was cut by 3 bases and J by 6 bases, with 18 bases left in between. Germline V CDR1 and CDR2: DFQATT, SNEGSKA (reference sequence). CDR3 sequence: CSARVGRAGGEQYF. The CDR3 bases are TGCAGTGCTAGGGTGGGTCGGGCCGGCGGCGAGCAGTACTTC.

This chain joins TRBV15 and TRBJ1-2; D is unclear. The CDR3 is 13 amino acids. The germline V gene encodes CDR1 LNHNV and CDR2 YYDKDF (reference sequence). Trimming left V 4 bases short and J 2 bases short, with 8 bases between. DNA of the CDR3: TGTGCCACCAGCACCGAGGCGAACTATGGCTACACCTTC. Protein sequence: CATSTEANYGYTF.

This clonotype has a handful of counts. This chain links TRBV2 with TRBJ1-1; D is ambiguous. The germline gives CDR1 SNHLY, CDR2 FYNNEI. The CDR3 spans 13 residues. Trimming left V 2 bases short and J 1 base short, with 5 bases between. The CDR3 loop reads CASSETPNTEAFF. The CDR3 DNA reads as TGTGCCAGCAGTGAAACACCGAACACTGAAGCTTTCTTT. The full variable domain, in which reference TRBV2 and TRBJ1-1 provide the parts outside the CDR3, is EPEVTQTPSHQVTQMGQEVILRCVPISNHLYFYWYRQILGQKVEFLVSFYNNEISEKSEIFDDQFSVERPDGSNFTLKIRSTKLEDSAMYFCASSETPNTEAFFGQGTRLTVV.

This clonotype came up a few times. V usage is TRBV30 and J usage is TRBJ2-5; D is unresolved. Germline values: CDR1 GTSNPN, CDR2 SVGIG (reference sequence). Trimming stripped 2 bases from V and 0 bases from J, with 7 bases between. The length of the CDR3 is 13 residues. CDR3 bases: TGTGCCTGGAGTAGGACGGACCAAGAGACCCAGTACTTC. Its translation is CAWSRTDQETQYF.

CDR3 amino acids: CASSIGTDTYEQYF. Written as DNA, the CDR3 is TGTGCCAGCAGCATCGGGACCGATACCTACGAGCAGTACTTC. The chain uses TRBV5-6 and TRBJ2-7; perhaps D is TRBD1 or TRBD2 (5 bases each). CDR3 length: 14 amino acids. Per germline, CDR1 SGHDT and CDR2 YYEEEE. V shed 4 bases and J shed 2 bases, with 13 bases lying between them.

The genes are TRBV4-3 and TRBJ1-6, with D hard to call. The CDR3 runs 16 residues. From germline, CDR1 is LGHNA and CDR2 YSLEER. The V gene lost 0 bases and the J gene lost 6 bases, with 12 bases spanning the gap. CDR3 amino acids: CASSQDLSRVNSPLHF. The CDR3 coding sequence is TGCGCCAGCAGCCAAGATCTTAGTCGAGTTAATTCACCCCTCCACTTT.

V gene TRBV29-1 combines with J gene TRBJ2-5; tentatively, D is TRBD1 (5 bases). Germline CDR1 is SQVTM and CDR2 is ANQGSEA. The CDR3 loop spans 15 amino acids. The ends were cut back, 3 bases at V and 5 bases at J, with 19 bases in the middle. The CDR3 nucleotides are TGCAGCGTTGATACCCAGGGAAACCGTGGGGAGACCCAGTACTTC. The encoded protein is CSVDTQGNRGETQYF.

J is TRBJ2-6 and V is TRBV6-4; D is ambiguous. This CDR3 comprises 16 residues. Trimming stripped 0 bases from V and 1 base from J, with 7 bases between. Looked up from germline, CDR1 is MRHNA and CDR2 is SNTAGT. The CDR3 region is CASSDSPLSGANVLTF. CDR3 sequence (DNA): TGTGCCAGCAGTGACTCCCCGCTATCTGGGGCCAACGTCCTGACTTTC.

The J gene is TRBJ2-1, the V gene TRBV4-2; no definite D call. The germline V gene encodes CDR1 LGHNA and CDR2 YNFKEQ. The V end lost 5 bases, the J end lost 9 bases, and 11 bases lay between the germline ends. The CDR3 totals 12 residues. CDR3 loop: CASSVERSEQFF. The CDR3 DNA follows: TGTGCCAGCAGCGTCGAACGAAGTGAGCAGTTCTTC.

The V call is TRBV28, the J call TRBJ1-2, with a possible D match to TRBD1 (6 bases). This CDR3 contains 14 residues. Trimming left V 5 bases short and J 8 bases short, with 18 bases between. The germline CDR1 and CDR2 sequences are MDHEN and SYDVKM. DNA for the CDR3: TGTGCCAGCAGTCCCCCGGGGGGCTCGGGGGGCTACACCTTC. Residues: CASSPPGGSGGYTF.